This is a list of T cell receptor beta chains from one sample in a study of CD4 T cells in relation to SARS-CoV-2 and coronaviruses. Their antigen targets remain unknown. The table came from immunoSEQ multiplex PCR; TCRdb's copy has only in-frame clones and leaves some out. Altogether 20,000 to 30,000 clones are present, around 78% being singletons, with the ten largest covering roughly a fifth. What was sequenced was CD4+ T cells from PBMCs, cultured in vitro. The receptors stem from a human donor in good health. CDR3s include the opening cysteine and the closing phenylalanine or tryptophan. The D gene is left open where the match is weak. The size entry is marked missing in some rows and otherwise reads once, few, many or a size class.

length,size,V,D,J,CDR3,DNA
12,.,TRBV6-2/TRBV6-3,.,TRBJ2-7,CASSYGANEQYF,TGTGCCAGCAGTTACGGAGCGAACGAGCAGTACTTC
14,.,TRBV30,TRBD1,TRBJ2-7,CAWSLGTATYEQYF,TGTGCCTGGAGTCTCGGGACAGCAACCTACGAGCAGTACTTC
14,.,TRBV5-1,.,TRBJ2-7,CASSLALGAGEQYF,TGCGCCAGCAGCTTGGCTCTGGGGGCCGGCGAGCAGTACTTC
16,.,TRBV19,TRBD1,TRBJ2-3,CASSRDRPLSTDTQYF,TGTGCCAGTAGTAGGGACAGGCCCCTAAGCACAGATACGCAGTATTTT
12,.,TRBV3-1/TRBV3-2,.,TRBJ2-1,CASSHQYNEQFF,TGTGCCAGCAGCCACCAATACAATGAGCAGTTCTTC
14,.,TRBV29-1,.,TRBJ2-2,CSGSTGTSDRELFF,TGCAGCGGATCCACCGGGACATCCGACCGGGAGCTGTTTTTT
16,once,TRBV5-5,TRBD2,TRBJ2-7,CASSLVPSGATYEQYF,TGTGCCAGCAGCTTGGTGCCTAGCGGGGCAACCTACGAGCAGTACTTC
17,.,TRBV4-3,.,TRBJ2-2,CASSQDTREMRTGELFF,TGCGCCAGCAGCCAAGATACGAGGGAAATGAGGACCGGGGAGCTGTTTTTT
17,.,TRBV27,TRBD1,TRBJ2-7,CASSPFEGTGGRNEQYF,TGTGCCAGTTCCCCGTTCGAAGGGACAGGGGGCAGGAACGAGCAGTACTTC
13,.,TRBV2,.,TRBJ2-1,CASSEALGSEQFF,TGTGCCAGCAGTGAAGCCCTTGGGAGTGAGCAGTTCTTC
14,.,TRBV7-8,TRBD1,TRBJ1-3,CASSLDQGVNTIYF,TGTGCCAGCAGCTTAGATCAGGGGGTAAACACCATATATTTT
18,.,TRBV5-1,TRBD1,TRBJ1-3,CASAYGWDRGQSGNTIYF,TGCGCCAGCGCTTACGGTTGGGACAGGGGGCAATCGGGAAACACCATATATTTT
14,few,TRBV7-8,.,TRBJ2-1,CASSQNSFRGEQFF,TGTGCCAGCAGCCAAAATTCCTTCAGGGGTGAGCAGTTCTTC
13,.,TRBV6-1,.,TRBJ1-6,CASSDRFREELHF,TGTGCCAGCAGTGATAGGTTCCGGGAGGAGCTCCACTTT
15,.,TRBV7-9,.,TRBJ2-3,CASSLLESSADTQYF,TGTGCCAGCAGCCTCCTAGAGTCTAGCGCAGATACGCAGTATTTT
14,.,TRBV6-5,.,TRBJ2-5,CASHPGGGGGTQYF,TGTGCCAGCCACCCTGGCGGAGGGGGGGGGACCCAGTACTTC
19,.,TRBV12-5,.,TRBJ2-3,CASGLRVGVGLRGTDTQYF,TGTGCTAGTGGTTTGAGGGTGGGAGTGGGTTTGAGAGGCACAGATACGCAGTATTTT
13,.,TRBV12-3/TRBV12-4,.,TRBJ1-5,CASSLRGGQPQHF,TGTGCCAGCAGTTTAAGGGGGGGTCAGCCCCAGCATTTT
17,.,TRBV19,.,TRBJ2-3,CASSTSGPTLGTDTQYF,TGTGCCAGTAGTACCTCGGGACCAACCTTGGGCACAGATACGCAGTATTTT
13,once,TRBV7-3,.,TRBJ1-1,CASSFGKDTEAFF,TGTGCCAGCAGCTTTGGTAAAGACACTGAAGCTTTCTTT
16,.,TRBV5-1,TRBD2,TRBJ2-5,CASSRGFAGDLETQYF,TGCGCCAGCAGCCGTGGGTTTGCGGGGGACTTAGAGACCCAGTACTTC
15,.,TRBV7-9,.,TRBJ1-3,CASSLGSNSGNTIYF,TGTGCCAGCAGCTTAGGGTCGAACTCTGGAAACACCATATATTTT
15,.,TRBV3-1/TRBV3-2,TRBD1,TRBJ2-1,CASSRGQGAGNEQFF,TGTGCCAGCAGCCGGGGACAGGGGGCGGGGAATGAGCAGTTCTTC
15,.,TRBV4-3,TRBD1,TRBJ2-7,CASSQGRTGAYEQYF,TGCGCCAGCAGCCAAGGGAGGACAGGCGCCTACGAGCAGTACTTC
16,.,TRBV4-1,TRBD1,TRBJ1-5,CASSQVLAGGYQPQHF,TGCGCCAGCAGCCAAGTTCTGGCAGGGGGTTATCAGCCCCAGCATTTT
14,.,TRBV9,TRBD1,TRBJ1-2,CASSVAADRGGYTF,TGTGCCAGCAGCGTAGCTGCGGACAGGGGCGGCTACACCTTC
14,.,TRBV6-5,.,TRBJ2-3,CASSYSRTPDTQYF,TGTGCCAGCAGTTACTCAAGGACCCCGGATACGCAGTATTTT
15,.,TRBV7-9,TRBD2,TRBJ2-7,CASSSGGTSSYEQYF,TGTGCCAGCAGCTCCGGGGGGACTTCCTCCTACGAGCAGTACTTC
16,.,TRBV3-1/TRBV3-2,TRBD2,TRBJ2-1,CASSFKRGRSYNEQFF,TGTGCCAGCAGCTTTAAGCGGGGGAGATCCTACAATGAGCAGTTCTTC
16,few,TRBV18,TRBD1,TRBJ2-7,CASSPGKGQGSYEQYF,TGTGCCAGCTCACCAGGGAAGGGACAGGGCTCCTACGAGCAGTACTTC
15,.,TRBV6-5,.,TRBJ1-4,CASTFRRGLGEKLFF,TGTGCCAGCACCTTCCGACGGGGTTTAGGTGAAAAACTGTTTTTT
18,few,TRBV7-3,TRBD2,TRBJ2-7,CASSDRLAGGRSSYEQYF,TGTGCCAGCAGCGACCGACTAGCGGGAGGAAGGAGCTCCTACGAGCAGTACTTC
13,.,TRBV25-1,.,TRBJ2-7,CASSHRVLNEQYF,TGTGCCAGCAGTCACAGGGTTCTCAACGAGCAGTACTTC
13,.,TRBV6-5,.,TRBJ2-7,CASKAARGYEQYF,TGTGCCAGTAAGGCGGCCCGGGGCTACGAGCAGTACTTC
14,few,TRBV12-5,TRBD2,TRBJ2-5,CASGLTSGKETQYF,TGTGCTAGTGGTTTGACTAGCGGAAAAGAGACCCAGTACTTC
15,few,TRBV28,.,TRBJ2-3,CASNPQGIEGDTQYF,TGTGCCAGCAACCCACAGGGAATAGAAGGAGATACGCAGTATTTT
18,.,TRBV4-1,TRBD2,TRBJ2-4,CASSQGGSRGEGKNIQYF,TGCGCCAGCAGCCAAGGTGGATCGCGGGGGGAGGGCAAAAACATTCAGTACTTC